The clone carrying this T cell receptor beta chain was seen a few times. Its target is unknown. Noted treatment: roughly 10-day PBMC culture with coronavirus spike peptide pools or control peptides (ViraFEST assay). On days 3 and 7, half the medium was swapped for fresh IL-2-containing medium. The data stem from a study of vaccination and CD4 T cells after COVID-19. Cultured CD4+ T-cell DNA underwent Oncomine TCR Beta short-read sequencing. MiXCR, run by TCRdb on the PCR reads, gives a single entry per CDR3 protein. The table includes over 20,000 distinct CDR3 sequences, about 52% detected once. Germline assignment: CDR1 MNHEY and CDR2 SMNVEV (reference sequence). Trimming shortened V by 5 bases and J by 0 bases, and 11 bases separated the two germline ends. This CDR3 contains 15 residues.

The receptor was derived from a human donor who had recovered from COVID-19. The V gene is TRBV27, the J gene TRBJ2-1; D gene unclear. The sequenced sample consisted of CD4+ T cells from blood, cultured in vitro. CDR3 loop: CASSLHWGSYNEQFF. Here the CDR3 DNA reads TGTGCCAGCAGTCTCCATTGGGGCTCCTACAATGAGCAGTTCTTC.